These 26 T cell receptor beta chains came from one sample sequenced in a study of beta chain features in type 1 diabetes. Sequencing targeted expressed TCRB transcripts, as all isolated RNA had been reverse transcribed. Assay used: immunoSEQ multiplex PCR; TCRdb lists only in-frame clones, some missing. The sample shows about 140,000 clones, about 9.1% of them seen only once. The sample consisted of central memory CD4+ T cells from blood. The receptor set was obtained from a woman between 40 and 50 years old in good health.

This chain joins TRBV2 and TRBJ2-1; D call uncertain. The ends were cut back, 6 bases at V and 2 bases at J, with 11 bases in the middle. Germline V CDR1 and CDR2: SNHLY, FYNNEI. CDR3 length equals 14 residues. CDR3 loop: CASSQDATYNEQFF. For the CDR3, the DNA is TGTGCCAGCAGCCAGGATGCTACCTACAATGAGCAGTTCTTC.

This clone was observed a few times. The rearrangement uses TRBV11-2 and TRBJ2-2; tentative D call: TRBD1 (6 bases). Germline assignment: CDR1 SGHAT and CDR2 FQNNGV. Trimming took off 3 bases at V and 3 bases at J, with 8 bases between the two ends. There are 14 residues in the CDR3. The CDR3 protein is CASSFGQHTGELFF. The CDR3 DNA is TGTGCCAGCAGCTTTGGACAGCACACCGGGGAGCTGTTTTTT.

CDR3 loop: CASSVREKNIQYF. In nucleotides, the CDR3 is TGTGCCAGCAGTGTACGGGAAAAAAACATTCAGTACTTC. The rearrangement links TRBV6-1 to TRBJ2-4; a possible D gene is TRBD2 (5 bases). The CDR3 extends over 13 amino acids. Per germline, CDR1 MNHNS and CDR2 SASEGT. The V end lost 4 bases, the J end lost 4 bases, and 8 bases lay between the germline ends.

In this sample, this clone turned up many times. This chain connects TRBV13 to TRBJ2-5; 7 bases align to TRBD2. The CDR3 runs to 16 residues. V lost 5 bases and J lost 5; bases outside the gene matches: 14. Germline V lookup: CDR1 PRHDT, CDR2 FYEKMQ (reference sequence). The CDR3 protein is CASSNNHLSRGETQYF. CDR3 DNA sequence: TGTGCCAGCAGCAATAACCACCTTTCGCGGGGGGAGACCCAGTACTTC.

The sample holds a few counts of this clone. The J gene is TRBJ1-5, the V gene TRBV7-2; D unclear. V lost 5 bases and J 6 bases, leaving 11 bases between the germline ends. This CDR3 has 13 amino acids. The germline V gene encodes CDR1 SGHTA and CDR2 FQGNSA. The chain's CDR3 is CASSLTHLQPQHF. The CDR3 nucleotides are TGTGCCAGCAGCCTCACTCATCTTCAGCCCCAGCATTTT.

The V and J genes are TRBV23-1 and TRBJ2-7; 7 nucleotides match TRBD2. TRBV23-1 is an open reading frame, and its role is uncertain. This CDR3 is built from 17 residues. Trimming removed 1 base from V and 5 bases from J; junction bases left unmatched: 14. The CDR3 region has the DNA TGCGCCAGCAGTCAATTCAAGCGGGGCCAGGGCTTCAACGAGCAGTACTTC. This codes for CASSQFKRGQGFNEQYF.

The CDR3, as DNA: TGCGCCAGCAGCCTCGGGACTACCGCCCCCGGGGAGCTGTTTTTT. Amino acid sequence: CASSLGTTAPGELFF. The V gene is TRBV4-1, the J gene TRBJ2-2, with TRBD2 matching over 7 bases. This CDR3 is built from 15 residues. Per the germline V gene, CDR1 is MGHRA and CDR2 is YSYEKL. The J segment lost 6 bases and the V segment lost 4 bases, leaving 8 bases of the junction unmatched.

This clone was seen many times. This chain connects TRBV7-2 to TRBJ2-5; no reliable D call. Germline loops: CDR1 SGHTA, CDR2 FQGNSA. Trimming cost V 4 bases and J 5 bases, with 17 bases left between them. The CDR3 length is 15 residues. CDR3 sequence reads: CASSSSRGVSETQYF. For the CDR3, the DNA is TGTGCCAGCAGCTCATCACGTGGAGTCTCGGAGACCCAGTACTTC.

V is TRBV29-1 and J is TRBJ1-4, with 7 bases lining up with TRBD1. This CDR3 contains 14 residues. Trimming removed 1 base from V and 8 bases from J; junction bases left unmatched: 7. The germline gives CDR1 SQVTM, CDR2 ANQGSEA. The CDR3 bases are TGCAGCGTTGAAGTGGGTAGACAGGGAGAAAAACTGTTTTTT. Amino acids: CSVEVGRQGEKLFF.

This clone was seen ten or more times. The chain uses TRBV10-3 and TRBJ2-3; 9 bases align to TRBD1. This CDR3 is 13 amino acids long. CDR1 and CDR2 from the germline V gene are ENHRY and SYGVKD. J lost 1 base, V lost 9 bases, and 2 bases had no gene match. The CDR3 coding sequence is TGTGCCATTACAGGGGGCCGCACAGATACGCAGTATTTT. Its translation: CAITGGRTDTQYF.

This clone has more than one count but fewer than ten. CDR3 nucleotide sequence: TGTGCCAGCAGTGAAGATGACGGGAGCTCCTACGAGCAGTACTTC. It codes for CASSEDDGSSYEQYF. V usage is TRBV25-1 and J usage is TRBJ2-7, with a possible D match to TRBD2 (6 bases). Per germline, CDR1 MGHDK and CDR2 SYGVNS. The CDR3 length is 15 residues. V lost 2 bases and J 0 bases, leaving 11 bases between the germline ends.

V usage is TRBV6-6 and J usage is TRBJ1-3; perhaps TRBD1 as D (5 bases). CDR1 is MNHNY, CDR2 SVGAGI, per germline (reference sequence). The V gene lost 0 bases and the J gene lost 3 bases, with 6 bases spanning the gap. The CDR3 length is 14 residues. The CDR3 spells CASSYSQDGNTIYF. The CDR3 DNA reads TGTGCCAGCAGTTACTCACAGGATGGAAACACCATATATTTT.

The chain employs TRBV7-2 and TRBJ1-5; the match to TRBD1 covers 7 bases. The CDR3 is 15 residues long. V lost 5 bases and J lost 1; bases outside the gene matches: 5. The germline V gene has CDR1 SGHTA and CDR2 FQGNSA. The CDR3 sequence is CASSPQGGSNQPQHF. Here the CDR3 DNA reads TGTGCCAGCAGCCCTCAGGGGGGAAGCAATCAGCCCCAGCATTTT.

In this sample, this clone turned up a few times. The rearrangement links TRBV6-1 to TRBJ2-1, with D possibly matching TRBD2 (6 bases). Germline assignment: CDR1 MNHNS and CDR2 SASEGT. Trimming shortened V by 1 base and J by 9 bases, and 10 bases separated the two germline ends. The CDR3 sequence is 13 residues long. CDR3 region: CASSEGGKVEQFF. The CDR3 DNA reads as TGTGCCAGCAGTGAAGGCGGGAAGGTTGAGCAGTTCTTC.

The rearrangement uses TRBV5-4 and TRBJ2-5; TRBD2 aligns across 14 bases. Germline CDR1 reads SGHNT; CDR2 reads YYREEE (reference sequence). The V segment lost 5 bases and the J segment 2 bases; nucleotides outside the gene matches: 8. The CDR3 covers 17 residues. The CDR3 nucleotides are TGTGCCAGCAGGCAAAGGACTAGCGGGGGGTCTCAAGAGACCCAGTACTTC. Translating it yields CASRQRTSGGSQETQYF.

At least ten counts were recorded for this clone. The chain joins TRBV7-2 to TRBJ1-5; 9 nucleotides line up with TRBD1. This CDR3 has 16 amino acids. V gave up 5 bases and J gave up 1 base; unmatched junction bases: 6. In germline, CDR1 is SGHTA, CDR2 FQGNSA. Written as DNA, the CDR3 is TGTGCCAGCAGCGGACAGGGGTCGGGGAGCAATCAGCCCCAGCATTTT. As protein: CASSGQGSGSNQPQHF.

The chain combines TRBV5-4 with TRBJ2-1; 7 positions agree with TRBD1. With 0 bases clipped from V and 2 bases from J, the junction kept 2 bases outside the gene matches. There are 15 residues in the CDR3. Germline V CDR1 and CDR2: SGHNT, YYREEE (reference sequence). The CDR3 loop reads CASSLDQGAYNEQFF. The CDR3 nucleotides are TGTGCCAGCAGCTTGGACCAGGGGGCCTACAATGAGCAGTTCTTC.

This clone appeared a few times. This rearrangement joins TRBV7-2 to TRBJ2-3; TRBD2 matches 7 bases. CDR1 is SGHTA, CDR2 FQGNSA, per germline. J was trimmed by 0 bases and V by 5 bases; bases with no gene match: 8. The CDR3 is 16 residues long. The CDR3 DNA is TGTGCCAGCAGCCGCCCGCGGGAGACAAGCACAGATACGCAGTATTTT. Translating it yields CASSRPRETSTDTQYF.

The rearrangement links TRBV2 to TRBJ2-2; TRBD2 matches at 12 bases. The ends lost 2 bases at V and 15 bases at J; junction bases unmatched: 7. Germline V CDR1 and CDR2: SNHLY, FYNNEI. The CDR3 totals 14 residues. The chain's CDR3 is CASSESLAGGDVFF. CDR3 nucleotides: TGTGCCAGCAGTGAATCACTAGCGGGGGGCGATGTGTTTTTT.

The rearrangement joins TRBV9 to TRBJ2-1; possibly TRBD2 for D (5 bases). CDR1 is SGDLS, CDR2 YYNGEE, per germline. The V gene lost 0 bases and the J gene lost 3 bases, with 13 bases spanning the gap. This CDR3 comprises 16 residues. The CDR3 protein is CASSVGTAVSYNEQFF. CDR3 coding DNA: TGTGCCAGCAGCGTAGGGACTGCCGTAAGCTACAATGAGCAGTTCTTC.

This clone showed up just a few times. J is TRBJ1-2 and V is TRBV7-6; D remains ambiguous. The CDR3 consists of 15 residues. Trimming pared 5 bases from V and 7 bases from J, leaving 20 bases between. Germline V CDR1 and CDR2: SGHVS, FNYEAQ. The CDR3 nucleotides are TGTGCCAGCAGCCCAGGAAAGGGAGGGAAGGGTGGCTACACCTTC. Protein sequence: CASSPGKGGKGGYTF.

This clone has only a few counts. The chain employs TRBV15 and TRBJ1-6; D call uncertain. CDR1 is LNHNV, CDR2 YYDKDF, per germline (reference sequence). Trimming pared 0 bases from V and 3 bases from J, leaving 3 bases between. The CDR3 has 14 amino acids. The CDR3 DNA is TGTGCCACCAGCAGAGACCTCTATAATTCACCCCTCCACTTT. It translates to CATSRDLYNSPLHF.

The gene calls are TRBV7-9 and TRBJ1-5, with D unresolved. CDR1 is SEHNR and CDR2 is FQNEAQ in the germline V gene (reference sequence). CDR3 length: 15 residues. With 5 bases removed from V and 3 bases from J, the gap between germline ends came to 14 bases. The CDR3 coding sequence is TGTGCCAGCAGCCCGAGCGGAGGGAACAATCAGCCCCAGCATTTT. Residues: CASSPSGGNNQPQHF.

This clone was counted between two and nine times. The chain uses TRBV7-9 and TRBJ1-6, with D tentatively TRBD1 (6 bases). Germline assignment: CDR1 SEHNR and CDR2 FQNEAQ (reference sequence). CDR3 length: 16 amino acids. V dropped 5 bases and J dropped 7 bases, with 18 bases sitting between them. CDR3 amino acids: CASSLGHSGGNSPLHF. In DNA, the CDR3 is TGTGCCAGCAGCCTCGGCCACAGCGGGGGCAATTCACCCCTCCACTTT.

In this sample, this clone turned up many times. This chain links TRBV29-1 with TRBJ1-1, with D hard to call. The V gene lost 4 bases and the J gene lost 1 base, with 13 bases spanning the gap. Per germline, CDR1 SQVTM and CDR2 ANQGSEA. The CDR3 loop spans 14 amino acids. The CDR3: CSVGIGGRNTEAFF. Here the CDR3 DNA reads TGCAGCGTTGGAATTGGTGGGCGGAACACTGAAGCTTTCTTT.

The rearrangement joins TRBV11-2 to TRBJ2-1; 8 nucleotides agree with TRBD2. The CDR3 length is 16 residues. The V segment lost 5 bases and the J segment 6 bases; nucleotides outside the gene matches: 12. CDR1 and CDR2 from the germline V gene are SGHAT and FQNNGV. The CDR3 nucleotides are TGTGCCAGCAGCCACCCTCCCGGGGGGGCCGCCAATGAGCAGTTCTTC. Translating it yields CASSHPPGGAANEQFF.